The next 30 T cell receptor beta chains were all read from a single sample in a study of OX40 agonist ivuxolimab in advanced cancers. Sequencing used immunoSEQ multiplex PCR; TCRdb keeps in-frame clones, though not all of them. This sample carries more than 40,000 clones, around nine tenths of them seen once, and the ten largest clones take around 1%. This specimen consisted of CD4+ or CD8+ T cells sorted from blood, obtained in a trial of the OX40 agonist ivuxolimab. These receptors all come from an adult with an advanced solid tumor such as melanoma, head and neck, liver or kidney cancer.

The CDR3 region is CASSFGGSQEQYF. In DNA form, the CDR3 reads TGTGCCAGCAGCTTCGGCGGGAGTCAAGAGCAGTACTTC. V usage is TRBV7-3 and J usage is TRBJ2-7, with 7 bases fitting TRBD2. This CDR3 region has 13 residues. Germline V gene sequence: CDR1 SGHTA, CDR2 FQGTGA. V lost 3 bases to trimming and J lost 7 bases; unmatched junction nucleotides: 6.

The rearrangement joins TRBV7-8 to TRBJ2-6; D is perhaps TRBD2 (5 bases). The germline gives CDR1 SGHVS, CDR2 FQNEAQ. CDR3 length: 15 amino acids. Trimming pared 6 bases from V and 7 bases from J, leaving 16 bases between. The CDR3 nucleotides read TGTGCCAGCAGTAACGGGATTCCAGGTGCCAACGTCCTGACTTTC. Protein product: CASSNGIPGANVLTF.

The V and J genes are TRBV30 and TRBJ1-2, with D tentatively TRBD1 (5 bases). In germline, CDR1 is GTSNPN, CDR2 SVGIG (reference sequence). The CDR3 has 14 residues. With 8 bases removed from V and 8 bases from J, the gap between germline ends came to 24 bases. The CDR3 coding sequence is TGTGCCCTGGACCGGACGGGGACTAGGATGGGCTACACCTTC. Encoded protein: CALDRTGTRMGYTF.

The chain joins TRBV9 to TRBJ2-3; 8 bases align to TRBD2. V lost 1 base and J lost 3; bases outside the gene matches: 4. Germline CDR1 and CDR2: SGDLS and YYNGEE. The CDR3 covers 15 residues. The CDR3 DNA is TGTGCCAGCAGCGTACTACTAGCGGCGACAGATACGCAGTATTTT. Amino acids: CASSVLLAATDTQYF.

Written as DNA, the CDR3 is TGCGCCAGCAGCTTGGGGCTAGGGGGGACCCAGTACTTC. It yields the protein CASSLGLGGTQYF. The genes are TRBV5-1 and TRBJ2-5, with D maybe TRBD1 (6 bases). Looked up from germline, CDR1 is SGHRS and CDR2 is YFSETQ. Trimming stripped 0 bases from V and 7 bases from J, with 10 bases between. The CDR3 runs to 13 residues.

The chain uses TRBV7-2 and TRBJ2-3, with D maybe TRBD2 (6 bases). CDR1 and CDR2 from the germline V gene are SGHTA and FQGNSA. Between the trimmed V and J ends, which lost 5 bases and 0 bases, there was a span of 15 bases. The CDR3 spans 16 residues. The CDR3 sequence: CASSPLAGLSTDTQYF. The CDR3 nucleotides read TGTGCCAGCAGCCCACTGGCGGGGCTTAGCACAGATACGCAGTATTTT.

CDR3 protein: CASSPGGAVLETQYF. CDR3 DNA: TGTGCCAGCAGCCCCGGGGGTGCGGTCCTTGAGACCCAGTACTTC. The J gene is TRBJ2-5, the V gene TRBV7-9; the D gene is possibly TRBD2 (6 bases). V was cut by 5 bases and J by 5 bases, with 18 bases left in between. The CDR3 runs to 15 residues. The germline CDR1 and CDR2 sequences are SEHNR and FQNEAQ (reference sequence).

V is TRBV12-5 and J is TRBJ2-3, with 8 bases lining up with TRBD2. CDR1 is LGHNT and CDR2 is FRNRAP in the germline V gene. There are 14 residues in the CDR3. With 4 bases clipped from V and 4 bases from J, the junction kept 4 bases outside the gene matches. CDR3 DNA: TGTGCTAGTGGTTACCAAGCGGGAGCAGATACGCAGTATTTT. Its translation: CASGYQAGADTQYF.

V and J are TRBV10-3 and TRBJ1-1; possible D gene TRBD1, 6 bases. The length of the CDR3 is 13 residues. Trimming took 10 bases from V and 0 from J, leaving 12 bases between them. The germline V gene encodes CDR1 ENHRY and CDR2 SYGVKD. CDR3 DNA: TGTGCCACGAGAGGACAGTTGAACACTGAAGCTTTCTTT. Encoded protein: CATRGQLNTEAFF.

The chain joins TRBV2 to TRBJ2-3, with TRBD2 matching 14 bases. The CDR3 has 14 amino acids. V was clipped by 8 bases and J by 9 bases; unmatched bases: 7. The germline V gene encodes CDR1 SNHLY and CDR2 FYNNEI. The CDR3 sequence is CASGGLAGGLTQYF. CDR3 DNA: TGTGCCAGCGGAGGACTAGCGGGAGGTTTAACGCAGTATTTT.

J is TRBJ2-7 and V is TRBV7-2; 9 positions agree with TRBD2. CDR1 is SGHTA and CDR2 is FQGNSA in the germline V gene. This CDR3 is 12 amino acids long. V lost 8 bases to trimming and J lost 7 bases; unmatched junction nucleotides: 6. In DNA form, the CDR3 reads TGTGCCAGCCGTGCGGGAGGGGAAGAGCAGTACTTC. Protein: CASRAGGEEQYF. Drawing the rest from reference TRBV7-2 and TRBJ2-7, the complete variable domain is GAGVSQSPSNKVTEKGKDVELRCDPISGHTALYWYRQSLGQGLEFLIYFQGNSAPDKSGLPSDRFSAERTGGSVSTLTIQRTQQEDSAVYLCASRAGGEEQYFGPGTRLTVT.

The rearrangement uses TRBV5-1 and TRBJ2-7; D might be TRBD2 (5 bases). CDR1 SGHRS and CDR2 YFSETQ come from the germline V gene. The CDR3 extends over 16 amino acids. Trimming removed 1 base from V and 1 base from J, with 15 bases in between. The CDR3, as DNA: TGCGCCAGCAGCTTGCTTCAAGCGGACCTATCCTACGAGCAGTACTTC. This gives the protein CASSLLQADLSYEQYF.

The V call is TRBV4-3, the J call TRBJ2-7; 10 bases match TRBD1. CDR1 and CDR2 (germline): LGHNA, YSLEER. This CDR3 is 16 amino acids long. V lost 1 base to trimming and J lost 2 bases; unmatched junction nucleotides: 5. CDR3 nucleotides: TGCGCCAGCAGCCAAGGGGACAGGGGACCTACCTACGAGCAGTACTTC. Translation gives CASSQGDRGPTYEQYF.

This rearrangement joins TRBV5-5 to TRBJ1-4, with D tentatively TRBD1 (5 bases). With 2 bases removed from V and 2 bases from J, the gap between germline ends came to 13 bases. Germline V gene lookup returns CDR1 SGHKS and CDR2 YYEKEE (reference sequence). The CDR3 length is 16 residues. CDR3 amino acids: CASSLPGGRTNEKLFF. The CDR3 DNA reads TGTGCCAGCAGCTTACCGGGGGGTAGGACTAATGAAAAACTGTTTTTT.

V gene TRBV19 combines with J gene TRBJ2-3; D may match TRBD1 or TRBD2 (5 bases each). The CDR3 runs 14 residues. Germline V gives CDR1 LNHDA, CDR2 SQIVND (reference sequence). Trimming cost V 3 bases and J 2 bases, with 9 bases left between them. The CDR3 reads CASSIGAVTDTQYF. The CDR3 coding sequence is TGTGCCAGTAGTATCGGGGCAGTCACAGATACGCAGTATTTT.

The J gene is TRBJ2-7, the V gene TRBV7-8, with 9 bases identical to TRBD2. In germline, CDR1 is SGHVS, CDR2 FQNEAQ. J lost 0 bases, V lost 2 bases, and 2 bases had no gene match. The CDR3 length is 15 residues. CDR3 residues: CASSLFSGSSYEQYF. CDR3 nucleotide sequence: TGTGCCAGCAGCTTATTTAGCGGGAGCTCCTACGAGCAGTACTTC.

The rearrangement uses TRBV30 and TRBJ2-5, with D perhaps TRBD2 (6 bases). Between the trimmed V and J ends, which lost 7 bases and 2 bases, there was a span of 11 bases. Germline CDR1 and CDR2: GTSNPN and SVGIG (reference sequence). This CDR3 spans 12 amino acids. This CDR3 is CALEGRQETQYF. CDR3 DNA: TGTGCCTTGGAGGGACGTCAAGAGACCCAGTACTTC.

The rearrangement links TRBV11-2 to TRBJ1-6; D is unresolved. Germline assignment: CDR1 SGHAT and CDR2 FQNNGV. The CDR3 covers 16 residues. Trimming took 1 base from V and 0 from J, leaving 7 bases between them. CDR3 in amino acids: CASSLGRSSYNSPLHF. CDR3 bases: TGTGCCAGCAGCTTAGGACGGAGCTCCTATAATTCACCCCTCCACTTT.

This clone occurred a few times. The chain links TRBV25-1 to TRBJ1-3; D is perhaps TRBD1 (5 bases). The CDR3 consists of 13 residues. V was clipped by 4 bases and J by 2 bases, with 6 bases between them. Germline CDR1 MGHDK, CDR2 SYGVNS. The CDR3 is CASSGGAGNTIYF. DNA of the CDR3: TGTGCCAGCAGTGGGGGGGCTGGAAACACCATATATTTT.

This clone came up once. V usage is TRBV10-3 and J usage is TRBJ1-2, with 8 positions matching TRBD1. In germline, CDR1 is ENHRY, CDR2 SYGVKD. The CDR3 is 13 residues long. Losses at the gene ends were 6 bases for V and 4 bases for J; bases not matched to a gene: 4. In DNA form, the CDR3 reads TGTGCCATCAGCGAAGACAGGGGCTATGGCTACACCTTC. It translates to CAISEDRGYGYTF.

The chain has TRBV5-4 and TRBJ2-7, with D possibly being TRBD1 (5 bases). The CDR3 totals 12 residues. Deletions cut 4 bases from V and 7 bases from J, with 12 bases between. Germline assignment: CDR1 SGHNT and CDR2 YYREEE (reference sequence). Here the CDR3 DNA reads TGTGCCAGCAGCAGATCTCAGGGAGAGCAGTACTTC. Amino acid sequence: CASSRSQGEQYF.

V gene TRBV28 combines with J gene TRBJ1-2; possible D gene TRBD1, 5 bases. V lost 1 base and J 2 bases, leaving 11 bases between the germline ends. Germline V gene lookup returns CDR1 MDHEN and CDR2 SYDVKM. The CDR3 loop spans 15 amino acids. CDR3 in DNA: TGTGCCAGCAGTTTATTTCCAGGGACGAACTATGGCTACACCTTC. This sequence encodes CASSLFPGTNYGYTF.

The table lists this clone with a count of one. This chain connects TRBV15 to TRBJ2-7; 7 nucleotides align to TRBD2. Germline trimming cut 5 bases from V and 0 bases from J; bases unmatched to any gene: 10. Germline values: CDR1 LNHNV, CDR2 YYDKDF (reference sequence). CDR3 length: 16 amino acids. This CDR3 is CATSERERDGSYEQYF. In nucleotides, the CDR3 is TGTGCCACCAGCGAGAGGGAGCGGGATGGCTCCTACGAGCAGTACTTC.

This clone was seen once. The chain combines TRBV19 with TRBJ2-1; D remains unclear. The CDR3 length is 11 residues. The V gene's germline CDR1 is LNHDA and CDR2 SQIVND (reference sequence). Trimming took off 5 bases at V and 9 bases at J, with 8 bases between the two ends. CDR3 amino acids: CASSAPGEQFF. The CDR3 coding sequence is TGTGCCAGTAGTGCACCAGGTGAGCAGTTCTTC.

The V gene is TRBV25-1, the J gene TRBJ1-4, with TRBD1 identical over 7 bases. V dropped 2 bases and J dropped 8; count of bases not matched to a gene: 8. The CDR3 is 15 amino acids. Per the germline V gene, CDR1 is MGHDK and CDR2 is SYGVNS. CDR3 in DNA: TGTGCCAGCAGTGAACAGACAGGGCACGGCGAAAAACTGTTTTTT. Residues: CASSEQTGHGEKLFF.

This rearrangement joins TRBV28 to TRBJ1-5; 7 positions match TRBD1. The germline gives CDR1 MDHEN, CDR2 SYDVKM. V lost 5 bases, J lost 4 bases, and 8 bases stayed unmatched. The CDR3 has 15 amino acids. This CDR3 reads CASSPLDRRNQPQHF. The CDR3 nucleotides are TGTGCCAGCAGTCCGCTGGACAGGCGAAATCAGCCCCAGCATTTT.

The J gene is TRBJ2-7, the V gene TRBV5-1; a possible D gene is TRBD1 (6 bases). CDR1 is SGHRS, CDR2 YFSETQ, per germline. This CDR3 region has 12 residues. V shed 3 bases and J shed 4 bases, with 8 bases lying between them. The CDR3 DNA is TGCGCCAGCAGCTCACAGGGTTACGAGCAGTACTTC. The encoded protein is CASSSQGYEQYF.

The chain recombines TRBV4-3 with TRBJ2-1; 7 bases line up with TRBD2. Germline V gene lookup returns CDR1 LGHNA and CDR2 YSLEER. There are 19 residues in the CDR3. V shed 1 base and J 4 bases; nucleotides not matched to a gene: 16. The CDR3 loop is CASSQAPPTASGIYNEQFF. The CDR3 nucleotides are TGCGCCAGCAGCCAAGCTCCCCCTACTGCTAGCGGAATATACAATGAGCAGTTCTTC.

The chain links TRBV19 to TRBJ1-5; D remains ambiguous. This CDR3 comprises 13 residues. Germline V gene data show CDR1 as LNHDA and CDR2 as SQIVND (reference sequence). With 3 bases removed from V and 6 bases from J, the gap between germline ends came to 9 bases. The CDR3 region has the DNA TGTGCCAGTAGTATGATCCCTTTTCAGCCCCAGCATTTT. This codes for CASSMIPFQPQHF.

The CDR3 is CASSLTYGGGNTIYF. The DNA of the CDR3 is TGTGCCAGCAGCTTAACCTACGGCGGGGGAAACACCATATATTTT. The genes are TRBV7-2 and TRBJ1-3; D is ambiguous. Germline CDR1 SGHTA, CDR2 FQGNSA. The ends were cut back, 2 bases at V and 4 bases at J, with 12 bases in the middle. CDR3 size: 15 residues.